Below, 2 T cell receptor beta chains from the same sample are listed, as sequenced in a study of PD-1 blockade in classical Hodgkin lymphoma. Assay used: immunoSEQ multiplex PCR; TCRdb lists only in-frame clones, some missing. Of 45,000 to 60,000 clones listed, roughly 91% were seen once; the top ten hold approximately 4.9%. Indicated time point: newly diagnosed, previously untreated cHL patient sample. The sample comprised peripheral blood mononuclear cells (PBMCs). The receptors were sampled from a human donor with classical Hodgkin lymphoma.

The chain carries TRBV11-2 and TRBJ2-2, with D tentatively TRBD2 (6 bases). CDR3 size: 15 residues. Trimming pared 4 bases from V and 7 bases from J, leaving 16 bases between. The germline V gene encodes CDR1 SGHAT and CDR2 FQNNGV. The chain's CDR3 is CASSSLGRRGGELFF. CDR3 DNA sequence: TGTGCCAGCAGCTCCCTAGGACGGCGGGGCGGGGAGCTGTTTTTT.

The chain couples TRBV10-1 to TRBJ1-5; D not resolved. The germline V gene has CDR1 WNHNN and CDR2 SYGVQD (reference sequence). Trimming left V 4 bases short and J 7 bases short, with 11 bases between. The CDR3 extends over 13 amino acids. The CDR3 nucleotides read TGCGCCAGCAGTGGGGGTTCGGGACAGCCCCAGCATTTT. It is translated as CASSGGSGQPQHF.